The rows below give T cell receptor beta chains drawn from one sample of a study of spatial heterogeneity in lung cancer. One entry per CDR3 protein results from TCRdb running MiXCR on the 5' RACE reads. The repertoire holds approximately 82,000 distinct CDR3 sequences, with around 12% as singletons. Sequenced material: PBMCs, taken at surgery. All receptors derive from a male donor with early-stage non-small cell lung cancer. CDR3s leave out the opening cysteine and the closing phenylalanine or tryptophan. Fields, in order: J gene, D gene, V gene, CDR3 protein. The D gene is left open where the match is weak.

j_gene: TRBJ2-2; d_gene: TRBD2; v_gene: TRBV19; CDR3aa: ASSPLGGDTGELF
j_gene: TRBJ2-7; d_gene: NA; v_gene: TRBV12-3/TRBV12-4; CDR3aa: ASSKGVNEQY
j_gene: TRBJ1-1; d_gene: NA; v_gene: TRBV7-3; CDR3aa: ASSQRQDTEAF
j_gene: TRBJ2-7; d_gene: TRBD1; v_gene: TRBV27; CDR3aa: ASSLRPGGALSEQY
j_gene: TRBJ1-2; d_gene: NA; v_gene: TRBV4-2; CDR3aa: ASSTRDHYGYT
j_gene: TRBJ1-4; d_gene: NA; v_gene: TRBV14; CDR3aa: ASSPRGIKLF
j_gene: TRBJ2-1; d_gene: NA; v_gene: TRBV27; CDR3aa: ASSPLFGYNEQF
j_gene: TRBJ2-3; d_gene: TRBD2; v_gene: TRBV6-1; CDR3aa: ASSVSPAGIISGSGTDTQY
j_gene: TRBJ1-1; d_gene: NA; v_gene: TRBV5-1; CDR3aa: ASSLDPDLNTEAF
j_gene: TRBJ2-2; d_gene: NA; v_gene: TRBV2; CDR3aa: ASSGGAGTGELF
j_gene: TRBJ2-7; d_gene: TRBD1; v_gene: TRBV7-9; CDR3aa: ASSFFPASGRAGGHEQY
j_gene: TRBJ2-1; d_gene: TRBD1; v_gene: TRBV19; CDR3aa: ASIPGQGSDEQF
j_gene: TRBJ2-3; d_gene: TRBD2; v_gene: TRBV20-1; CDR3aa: SAPRGVTDTQY
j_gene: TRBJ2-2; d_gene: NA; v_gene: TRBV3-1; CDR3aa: ASSLRQDNSGELF
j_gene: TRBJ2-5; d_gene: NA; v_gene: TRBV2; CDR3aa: ASKDQETQY
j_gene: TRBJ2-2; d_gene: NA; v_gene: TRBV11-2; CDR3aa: ASSFDGSGGELF
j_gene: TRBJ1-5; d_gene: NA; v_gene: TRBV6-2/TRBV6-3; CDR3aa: ASSFRQVQPQH
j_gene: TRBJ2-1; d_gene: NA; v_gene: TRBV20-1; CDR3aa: SATNPPNEQF
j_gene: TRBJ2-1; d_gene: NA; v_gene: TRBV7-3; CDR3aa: ASSLYREHNEQF
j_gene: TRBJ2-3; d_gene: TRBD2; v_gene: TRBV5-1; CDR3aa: ASSFSGGGTDTQY
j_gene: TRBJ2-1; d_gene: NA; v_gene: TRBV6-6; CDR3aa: ASSYSAVTNEQF
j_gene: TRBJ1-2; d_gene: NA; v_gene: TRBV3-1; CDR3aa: ASSQDSRVDGYT
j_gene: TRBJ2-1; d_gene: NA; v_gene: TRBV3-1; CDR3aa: ASSQVGDGYNEQF
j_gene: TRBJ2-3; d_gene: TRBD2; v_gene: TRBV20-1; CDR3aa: SASGGGAGGDTQY
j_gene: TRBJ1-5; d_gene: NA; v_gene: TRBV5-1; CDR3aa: ASSPGSGQPQH
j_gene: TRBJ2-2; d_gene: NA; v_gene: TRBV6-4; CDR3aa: ASKTGSNTGELF
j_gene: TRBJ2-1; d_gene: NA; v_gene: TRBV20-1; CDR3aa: SGKESYNEQF